A selection of T cell receptor beta chains follows, all from one sample in a study of follicular helper T cells after annual influenza vaccination. Clones were read by immunoSEQ multiplex PCR, and TCRdb kept only the in-frame ones, dropping some. The table has 9,500 to 15,000 clones, over 70% seen once. The sample consisted of CXCR5+ CD38- circulating T follicular helper cells from blood, taken on the day of influenza vaccination. These receptors were taken from an adult who received the influenza vaccine. CDR3s include the opening cysteine and the closing phenylalanine or tryptophan. A D gene is named only where the DNA matches it firmly. A row's size may be missing; if present it is once, few, many or a size class.

j_call | d_call | clone_size | v_call | cdr3_aa | cdr3_nt
TRBJ2-5 | TRBD1 | - | TRBV18 | CASSPRPPSGTGETQYF | TGTGCCAGCTCACCCCGCCCCCCTTCCGGGACAGGCGAGACCCAGTACTTC
TRBJ2-3 | - | - | TRBV7-2 | CASSLGTSTDTQYF | TGTGCCAGCAGCTTAGGTACGAGCACAGATACGCAGTATTTT
TRBJ2-7 | - | - | TRBV30 | CAWSVQRYEQYF | TGTGCCTGGAGTGTACAGCGCTACGAGCAGTACTTC
TRBJ2-3 | - | - | TRBV7-9 | CASSLVLTSSDTQYF | TGTGCCAGCAGCTTAGTCCTAACATCGTCAGATACGCAGTATTTT
TRBJ2-5 | - | - | TRBV5-4 | CASSSTQGGETQYF | TGTGCCAGCAGCTCAACTCAGGGAGGAGAGACCCAGTACTTC
TRBJ1-1 | - | - | TRBV5-1 | CASRRGTGNTEAFF | TGCGCCAGCAGGCGAGGGACGGGGAACACTGAAGCTTTCTTT
TRBJ1-1 | - | - | TRBV7-6 | CASSRLSVNTEAFF | TGTGCCAGCAGCCGCTTGAGTGTGAACACTGAAGCTTTCTTT
TRBJ2-2 | - | - | TRBV6-6 | CASITGPLTGELFF | TGTGCCAGCATTACAGGACCCCTCACCGGGGAGCTGTTTTTT
TRBJ2-5 | - | - | TRBV7-9 | CASSLGQETQYF | TGTGCCAGCAGCCTTGGACAAGAGACCCAGTACTTC
TRBJ1-6 | TRBD1 | - | TRBV18 | CASSLSTGGHNSPLHF | TGTGCCAGCTCACTCTCGACAGGGGGGCATAATTCACCCCTCCACTTT
TRBJ1-6 | TRBD1 | few | TRBV5-1 | CASSFLGTGESPLHF | TGCGCCAGCAGCTTCCTCGGGACAGGGGAGTCACCCCTCCACTTT
TRBJ1-6 | TRBD1 | - | TRBV7-8 | CASSPQGVDSPLHF | TGTGCCAGCAGCCCCCAGGGGGTTGATTCACCCCTCCACTTT
TRBJ1-5 | - | few | TRBV14 | CASYKGGDQPQHF | TGTGCCAGCTACAAAGGGGGGGATCAGCCCCAGCATTTT
TRBJ2-5 | TRBD2 | - | TRBV4-2 | CASSQVSAGGPGETQYF | TGTGCCAGCAGCCAAGTAAGCGCGGGGGGGCCGGGAGAGACCCAGTACTTC
TRBJ1-2 | - | - | TRBV5-6 | CASSLGWGSNGYTF | TGTGCCAGCAGCTTGGGGTGGGGATCAAATGGCTACACCTTC
TRBJ1-6 | - | - | TRBV23-1 | CASSQSNSSYNSPLHF | TGCGCCAGCAGTCAATCGAACAGCTCCTATAATTCACCCCTCCACTTT
TRBJ2-1 | TRBD2 | - | TRBV6-1 | CASSEGRPGAGEQFF | TGTGCCAGCAGTGAAGGCCGACCCGGAGCGGGGGAGCAGTTCTTC
TRBJ1-3 | - | - | TRBV28 | CASTRTGYRNTIYF | TGTGCCAGCACCCGAACAGGGTACAGAAACACCATATATTTT
TRBJ1-2 | - | few | TRBV19 | CASSVARGNYGYTF | TGTGCCAGTAGTGTCGCCAGGGGCAACTATGGCTACACCTTC
TRBJ1-3 | TRBD1 | - | TRBV5-4 | CASSRDRTNTIYF | TGTGCCAGCAGCCGGGACAGGACGAACACCATATATTTT
TRBJ1-2 | - | - | TRBV6-1 | CASSEGPIYGYTF | TGTGCCAGCAGTGAAGGCCCCATCTATGGCTACACCTTC
TRBJ1-1 | TRBD1 | - | TRBV2 | CASKIRQGGGTEAFF | TGTGCCAGCAAGATCAGACAGGGAGGGGGCACTGAAGCTTTCTTT
TRBJ2-3 | TRBD2 | - | TRBV5-4 | CASSLGAGGRTDTQYF | TGTGCCAGCAGCTTAGGAGCGGGGGGGCGAACAGATACGCAGTATTTT
TRBJ2-3 | TRBD2 | - | TRBV4-3 | CASSQDGRSGGRTDTQYF | TGCGCCAGCAGCCAAGATGGAAGAAGCGGGGGGCGCACAGATACGCAGTATTTT
TRBJ1-2 | - | - | TRBV2 | CASSYQGIDGYTF | TGTGCCAGCAGTTATCAGGGAATCGATGGCTACACCTTC
TRBJ2-7 | - | - | TRBV20-1 | CSTGPNEQYF | TGCAGCACAGGGCCCAACGAGCAGTACTTC
TRBJ1-1 | - | few | TRBV30 | CAWSSRDGIEAFF | TGTGCCTGGAGTTCCCGAGACGGAATTGAAGCTTTCTTT
TRBJ2-7 | TRBD1 | large | TRBV5-1 | CASSPQTGNEQYF | TGCGCCAGCAGCCCCCAGACAGGGAACGAGCAGTACTTC
TRBJ1-4 | - | - | TRBV4-3 | CASRTQVATNEKLFF | TGCGCCAGCAGGACCCAAGTTGCAACTAATGAAAAACTGTTTTTT
TRBJ1-2 | - | once | TRBV29-1 | CSVGTDEGYTF | TGCAGCGTTGGGACAGATGAGGGCTACACCTTC
TRBJ2-6 | - | - | TRBV2 | CASSVYVRAGANVLTF | TGTGCCAGCAGTGTGTACGTGCGGGCTGGGGCCAACGTCCTGACTTTC
TRBJ1-2 | - | - | TRBV2 | CASTGDTYGYTF | TGTGCCAGCACCGGGGACACCTATGGCTACACCTTC
TRBJ2-5 | - | few | TRBV5-4 | CASSLDRKTQYF | TGTGCCAGCAGCTTGGACCGAAAGACCCAGTACTTC
TRBJ1-1 | - | few | TRBV7-2 | CASSFPPPNTEAFF | TGTGCCAGCAGCTTTCCCCCTCCGAACACTGAAGCTTTCTTT
TRBJ2-5 | - | - | TRBV11-2 | CASKQGSLGTQYF | TGTGCCAGCAAACAGGGTAGTTTGGGGACCCAGTACTTC
TRBJ1-6 | - | few | TRBV9 | CASSPQGQNSPLHF | TGTGCCAGCAGCCCCCAGGGCCAAAATTCACCCCTCCACTTT
TRBJ1-3 | - | - | TRBV11-2 | CASSIQVGTSGNTIYF | TGTGCCAGCAGCATCCAAGTTGGGACGTCTGGAAACACCATATATTTT
TRBJ1-5 | - | - | TRBV15 | CATSREGQRGNQPQHF | TGTGCCACCAGCAGAGAGGGCCAGAGGGGCAATCAGCCCCAGCATTTT
TRBJ1-5 | TRBD1 | - | TRBV28 | CASSSFGQGNQPQHF | TGTGCCAGCAGTTCCTTCGGACAGGGCAATCAGCCCCAGCATTTT